This TCR beta chain derives from a study of blood T cell repertoires in COVID-19 (dated by TCRdb to 2020 to 2021). For context, the study as a whole: Collaborator samples came from the United States, Italy and Spain and covered acute and convalescent phases of COVID-19. The samples were drawn from the first 160 participants of the ongoing ImmuneRACE study and from some 1,300 subjects provided by 6 global collaborators. HLA class I and class II types, where available, came from metadata supplied by the sample provider rather than from assay-based typing. Deeply sampled blood TCRbeta repertoires from subjects exposed to, actively infected with, or recovered from COVID-19 were included in the dataset. The repertoires were made available in a free public database intended to serve as a resource for research on the immune response to SARS-CoV-2. The prospective study material was composed of cDNA or gDNA derived from T cells, B-cell-depleted T cells, or PBMCs. The sample metadata nearly always contained a de-identified subject ID, COVID-19 status, age in years and sex.

CDR1 and CDR2 were assigned from the germline V gene (reference sequence) as LNHDA and SQIVND. Trimming leaves V shorter by 5 bases and J shorter by 10 bases, with the junction holding 9 bases beyond the gene matches. The CDR3 covers 16 residues, taking in both the cysteine and the phenylalanine. Left in the record is the CDR3 DNA by itself, 48 bases read in frame from the first base. Study-level results and caveats: Clinical and demographic metadata were provided uncurated, with the amount varying by source and participant.

This clone was counted once. The antigen this receptor binds is unknown. The sample holds no much larger clone one base away, and base qualities are not on file. The collaborating institutions used their own protocols to collect whole blood in K2EDTA tubes. For TCRbeta analysis, collaborator samples were shipped as frozen whole blood, as isolated PBMCs, or as DNA extracted from either sample type. TCRbeta CDR3 regions were amplified from genomic DNA using the immunoSEQ Assay, a bias-controlled multiplex PCR. Processing in the source paper ran as follows. The number of nucleated cells in each sample was estimated from the amplification of reference gene primers within the assay. To quantify the absolute abundance of each unique TCRbeta CDR3 rearrangement, sequence reads were collapsed and filtered. For each sample, productive Simpson clonality was calculated as the square root of Simpson's diversity index across productive rearrangements. As stored in TCRdb, this immuneACCESS dataset retains in-frame rearrangements with V and J assigned. A fraction of the clones does not appear; measured against another copy, unresolved V genes explain less than half of the discrepancy, and the remainder lacks a known reason. V and J calls and clone size follow that table, whereas D and trimming were derived from the DNA. The table for this sample lists 150,000 to 200,000 clones; about 80% of them were counted only once. The biggest ten clones account for roughly 25% of the sample.

The sequencing input was peripheral blood. The receptor was isolated from an older woman with acute or convalescent COVID-19. The chain is assembled from TRBV19 and TRBJ2-1; TRBD2 aligns with 15 central bases. The CDR3 region reads CASSFRGTSGRLEQFF. The sequence in DNA is TGTGCCAGTAGTTTTAGGGGGACTAGCGGGAGGTTGGAGCAGTTCTTC. Supplemented by the reference TRBV19 and TRBJ2-1 proteins around the CDR3, the complete variable domain is DGGITQSPKYLFRKEGQNVTLSCEQNLNHDAMYWYRQDPGQGLRLIYYSQIVNDFQKGDIAEGYSVSREKKESFPLTVTSAQKNPTAFYLCASSFRGTSGRLEQFFGPGTRLTVL.